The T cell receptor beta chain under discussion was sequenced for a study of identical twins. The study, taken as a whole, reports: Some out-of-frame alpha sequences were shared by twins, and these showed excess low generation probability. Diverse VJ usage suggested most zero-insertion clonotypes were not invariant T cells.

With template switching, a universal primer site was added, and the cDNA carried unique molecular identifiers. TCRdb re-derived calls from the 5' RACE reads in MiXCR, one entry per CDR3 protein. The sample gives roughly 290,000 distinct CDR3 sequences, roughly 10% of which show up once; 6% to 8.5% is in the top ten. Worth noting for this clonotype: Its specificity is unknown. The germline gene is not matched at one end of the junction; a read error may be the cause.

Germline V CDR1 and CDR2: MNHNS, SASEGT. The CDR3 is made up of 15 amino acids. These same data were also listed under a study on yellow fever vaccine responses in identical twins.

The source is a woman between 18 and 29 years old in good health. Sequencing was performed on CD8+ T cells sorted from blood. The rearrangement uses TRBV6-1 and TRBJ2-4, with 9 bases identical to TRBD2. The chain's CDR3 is CANSEVAGGWNIQYF. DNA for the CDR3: TGTGCCAACAGTGAAGTGGCGGGAGGGTGGAACATTCAGTACTTC.